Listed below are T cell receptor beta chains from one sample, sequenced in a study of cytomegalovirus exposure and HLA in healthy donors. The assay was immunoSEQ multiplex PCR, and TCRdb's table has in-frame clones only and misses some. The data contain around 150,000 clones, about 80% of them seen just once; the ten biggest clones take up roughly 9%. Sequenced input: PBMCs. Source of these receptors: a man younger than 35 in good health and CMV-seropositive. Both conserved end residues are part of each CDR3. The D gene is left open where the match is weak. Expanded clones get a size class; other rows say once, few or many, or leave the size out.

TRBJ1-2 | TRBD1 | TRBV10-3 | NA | CAISGTGGGGYTF | TGTGCCATCAGTGGGACAGGGGGAGGAGGCTACACCTTC
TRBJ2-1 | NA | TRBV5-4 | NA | CASSYGQYNEQFF | TGTGCCAGCAGCTACGGACAGTACAATGAGCAGTTCTTC
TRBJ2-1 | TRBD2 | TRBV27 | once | CASSSTPSGSSNEQFF | TGTGCCAGCAGCTCGACACCTAGCGGGAGCTCCAATGAGCAGTTCTTC
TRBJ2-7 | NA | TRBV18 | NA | CASSQGQLRTYEQYF | TGTGCCAGCTCACAAGGACAGCTTCGGACCTACGAGCAGTACTTC
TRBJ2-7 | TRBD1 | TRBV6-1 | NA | CASSSTGGNYEQYF | TGTGCCAGCAGTTCGACAGGGGGGAACTACGAGCAGTACTTC
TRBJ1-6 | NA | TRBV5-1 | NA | CASSSADSMNNSPLHF | TGCGCCAGCAGCTCCGCGGACAGTATGAATAATTCACCCCTCCACTTT
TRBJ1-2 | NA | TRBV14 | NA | CASSQDQNGYTF | TGTGCCAGCAGCCAAGATCAGAACGGCTACACCTTC
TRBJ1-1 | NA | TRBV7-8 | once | CASSLSWNTEAFF | TGTGCCAGCAGCTTATCCTGGAACACTGAAGCTTTCTTT
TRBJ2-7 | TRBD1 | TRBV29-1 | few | CSVQTGGAYEQYF | TGCAGCGTCCAGACAGGGGGGGCCTACGAGCAGTACTTC
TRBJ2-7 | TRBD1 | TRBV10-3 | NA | CAISPPGTGSFEQYF | TGTGCCATCAGCCCGCCCGGGACAGGTTCCTTCGAGCAGTACTTC
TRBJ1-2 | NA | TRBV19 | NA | CASSPDRPAYYGYTF | TGTGCCAGTAGTCCCGACAGACCTGCCTACTATGGCTACACCTTC
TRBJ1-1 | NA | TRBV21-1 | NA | CASRHPDRGGITEAFF | TGTGCCAGCAGACACCCGGACAGGGGTGGCATCACTGAAGCTTTCTTT
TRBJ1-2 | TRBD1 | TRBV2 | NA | CASLDPYRGRGGYTF | TGTGCCAGCCTCGACCCTTACAGGGGGCGAGGTGGCTACACCTTC
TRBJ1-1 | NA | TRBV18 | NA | CASSPRGSTEAFF | TGTGCCAGCTCCCCTAGGGGTAGCACTGAAGCTTTCTTT
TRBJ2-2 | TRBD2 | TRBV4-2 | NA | CASSQYSKTSPGELFF | TGTGCCAGCAGCCAATACAGTAAGACTAGCCCCGGGGAGCTGTTTTTT
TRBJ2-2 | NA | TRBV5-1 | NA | CASSLARGTGELFF | TGCGCCAGCAGCTTGGCCAGGGGCACCGGGGAGCTGTTTTTT
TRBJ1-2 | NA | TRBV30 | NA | CAWTTGISGYGYTF | TGTGCCTGGACTACAGGGATTTCAGGCTATGGCTACACCTTC
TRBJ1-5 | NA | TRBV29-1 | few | CSVGGGAKGQPQHF | TGCAGCGTCGGGGGGGGAGCCAAGGGCCAGCCCCAGCATTTT
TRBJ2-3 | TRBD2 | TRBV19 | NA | CASSIRPSGATDTQYF | TGTGCCAGTAGTATACGGCCTAGCGGGGCCACAGATACGCAGTATTTT
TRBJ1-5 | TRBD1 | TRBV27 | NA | CASSFGTENQPQHF | TGTGCCAGCAGTTTTGGGACAGAAAATCAGCCCCAGCATTTT
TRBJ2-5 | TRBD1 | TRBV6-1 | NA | CASRLRQGASETQYF | TGTGCCAGCAGGCTCCGACAGGGGGCCAGTGAGACCCAGTACTTC
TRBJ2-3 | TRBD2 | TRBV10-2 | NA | CASSFGPSGRARETDTQYF | TGCGCCAGCAGCTTTGGGCCTAGCGGGAGGGCCCGGGAGACAGATACGCAGTATTTT
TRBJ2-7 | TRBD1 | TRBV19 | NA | CASSFGQGGYEQYF | TGTGCCAGTAGCTTCGGACAGGGTGGCTACGAGCAGTACTTC
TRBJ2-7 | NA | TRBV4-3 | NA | CASSQAGNYEQYF | TGCGCCAGCAGCCAAGCAGGGAACTACGAGCAGTACTTC
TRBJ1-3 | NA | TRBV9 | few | CASSHISSGNTIYF | TGTGCCAGCAGCCACATCTCCTCTGGAAACACCATATATTTT
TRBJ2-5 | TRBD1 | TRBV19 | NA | CASSTGTGEETQYF | TGTGCCAGTAGCACCGGGACAGGGGAAGAGACCCAGTACTTC
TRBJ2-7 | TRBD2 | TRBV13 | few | CASSPTAREGSYEQYF | TGTGCCAGCAGCCCAACGGCGAGGGAGGGTTCCTACGAGCAGTACTTC
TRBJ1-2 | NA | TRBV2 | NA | CASSYGALGGYTF | TGTGCCAGCAGTTATGGGGCTCTGGGCGGCTACACCTTC
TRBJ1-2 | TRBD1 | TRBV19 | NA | CASSPAGDRGIYGYTF | TGTGCCAGTAGCCCCGCAGGTGACAGGGGTATTTATGGCTACACCTTC
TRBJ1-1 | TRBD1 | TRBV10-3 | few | CAITSGQGDTEAFF | TGTGCCATCACCTCGGGACAGGGGGACACTGAAGCTTTCTTT